A selection of T cell receptor beta chains follows, all from one sample in a study of neoadjuvant anti-PD-1 for oral cavity cancer. Measured with immunoSEQ multiplex PCR; TCRdb has only the in-frame clones, and not every one. Counted here are 18,000 or so clones, 65% to 85% occurring once; the ten biggest clones make up 2.7%. The source material was PBMCs, sampled before nivolumab (anti-PD-1) treatment. The receptors shown here come from a person aged 35 to 85 with oral cavity squamous cell carcinoma. CDR3s include the opening cysteine and the closing phenylalanine or tryptophan. D genes are given only for firm matches. Size values are once, few and many counts, or a class for expanded clones, and some rows have none.

d_gene | j_gene | v_gene | abundance | CDR3aa | CDR3nt
TRBD2 | TRBJ2-2 | TRBV5-1 | - | CASSLRTSTGELFF | TGCGCCAGCAGCTTAAGGACTAGCACCGGGGAGCTGTTTTTT
- | TRBJ2-2 | TRBV30 | few | CAWSDGNTGELFF | TGTGCCTGGAGTGACGGGAATACCGGGGAGCTGTTTTTT
- | TRBJ2-2 | TRBV5-1 | - | CASSFSLRGGTGELFF | TGCGCCAGCAGTTTTTCACTCCGAGGTGGCACCGGGGAGCTGTTTTTT
TRBD1 | TRBJ1-5 | TRBV18 | few | CASATGTGRNQPQHF | TGTGCCAGCGCTACCGGGACAGGGCGGAATCAGCCCCAGCATTTT
- | TRBJ2-4 | TRBV15 | - | CATSRAKGITKNIQYF | TGTGCCACCAGCAGAGCGAAGGGTATCACCAAAAACATTCAGTACTTC
TRBD2 | TRBJ2-1 | TRBV10-1 | - | CASSPLAGGRANEQFF | TGCGCCAGCAGTCCACTAGCGGGAGGGAGGGCCAATGAGCAGTTCTTC
- | TRBJ2-1 | TRBV6-1 | - | CASSPRLVDNEQFF | TGTGCCAGCAGTCCACGACTGGTCGACAATGAGCAGTTCTTC
- | TRBJ2-7 | TRBV18 | - | CASSPPTNTYEQYF | TGTGCCAGCTCACCCCCGACAAACACCTACGAGCAGTACTTC
- | TRBJ1-3 | TRBV7-9 | - | CASSEGSGNTIYF | TGTGCCAGCAGCGAAGGGTCTGGAAACACCATATATTTT
- | TRBJ2-3 | TRBV15 | - | CATSRTSGTNPTDTQYF | TGTGCCACCAGCAGGACCAGCGGAACGAACCCCACAGATACGCAGTATTTT
TRBD1 | TRBJ1-1 | TRBV30 | few | CAWTRQGQGTEAFF | TGTGCCTGGACTCGACAGGGACAGGGCACTGAAGCTTTCTTT
- | TRBJ1-1 | TRBV29-1 | - | CSALNSPGNEAFF | TGCAGCGCTCTCAACTCCCCAGGGAATGAAGCTTTCTTT
- | TRBJ1-1 | TRBV20-1 | - | CSASWTPEAFF | TGCAGTGCTAGTTGGACCCCTGAAGCTTTCTTT
TRBD1 | TRBJ2-1 | TRBV10-3 | - | CAISEAGTGQFF | TGTGCCATCAGTGAGGCTGGGACAGGGCAGTTCTTC
- | TRBJ1-3 | TRBV6-5 | - | CASSKQGRNTIYF | TGTGCCAGCAGTAAACAGGGCCGAAACACCATATATTTT
- | TRBJ1-5 | TRBV14 | - | CASSQPGDRPQHF | TGTGCCAGCAGCCAACCGGGGGATCGGCCCCAGCATTTT
- | TRBJ2-2 | TRBV5-1 | - | CASSLLRASNTGELFF | TGCGCCAGCAGCTTGTTGCGGGCGTCGAACACCGGGGAGCTGTTTTTT
- | TRBJ1-2 | TRBV6-5 | - | CASSYSRRGYGYTF | TGTGCCAGCAGTTACTCGAGACGGGGTTATGGCTACACCTTC
- | TRBJ2-1 | TRBV7-2 | - | CASRPIGGGLGYNEQFF | TGTGCCAGCAGGCCGATAGGGGGAGGGCTGGGCTACAATGAGCAGTTCTTC
- | TRBJ1-4 | TRBV6-5 | - | CASKIGRGEKLFF | TGTGCCAGCAAGATCGGGCGCGGAGAAAAACTGTTTTTT
- | TRBJ2-6 | TRBV2 | - | CASSEGRTGANVLTF | TGTGCCAGCAGTGAAGGTCGTACTGGGGCCAACGTCCTGACTTTC
- | TRBJ1-2 | TRBV25-1 | - | CASSAGVIGYTF | TGTGCCAGCAGTGCAGGGGTCATTGGCTACACCTTC
- | TRBJ2-7 | TRBV6-5 | few | CASGDHPYEQYF | TGTGCCAGCGGGGACCACCCCTACGAGCAGTACTTC
- | TRBJ2-1 | TRBV2 | once | CASPLESNNEQFF | TGTGCCAGCCCACTGGAGTCGAACAATGAGCAGTTCTTC
- | TRBJ2-7 | TRBV11-1 | few | CASSRQAFSYEQYF | TGTGCCAGCAGCCGACAGGCCTTCTCCTACGAGCAGTACTTC
- | TRBJ2-5 | TRBV6-6 | - | CASSPLRDQETQYF | TGTGCCAGCAGTCCACTAAGGGACCAAGAGACCCAGTACTTC
- | TRBJ1-2 | TRBV5-6 | - | CASNHRTGIGYGYTF | TGTGCCAGCAACCACCGAACAGGGATCGGCTATGGCTACACCTTC
- | TRBJ2-7 | TRBV27 | - | CASSLEGSGSYEQYF | TGTGCCAGCAGTTTAGAGGGTAGCGGCTCCTACGAGCAGTACTTC
- | TRBJ2-5 | TRBV14 | - | CASSQMRKQGETQYF | TGTGCCAGCAGCCAAATGAGGAAGCAGGGAGAGACCCAGTACTTC
- | TRBJ2-5 | TRBV9 | - | CASSGGETQYF | TGTGCCAGCAGCGGGGGGGAGACCCAGTACTTC
- | TRBJ1-5 | TRBV6-5 | - | CASRPTRQQPQHF | TGTGCCAGCAGGCCGACAAGGCAACAGCCCCAGCATTTT
- | TRBJ1-5 | TRBV2 | - | CASSDPSAHSNQPQHF | TGTGCCAGCAGTGACCCCTCCGCGCATAGCAATCAGCCCCAGCATTTT
- | TRBJ1-2 | TRBV21-1 | - | CASSESYRGPYGYTF | TGTGCCAGCAGCGAATCATACAGGGGGCCCTATGGCTACACCTTC
TRBD2 | TRBJ2-3 | TRBV5-1 | - | CASSLGTSGRADFGDTQYF | TGCGCCAGCAGCTTGGGGACTAGCGGGAGGGCGGATTTCGGGGATACGCAGTATTTT
- | TRBJ2-7 | TRBV2 | - | CASRDSAYEQYF | TGTGCCAGCAGGGACAGCGCCTACGAGCAGTACTTC
TRBD2 | TRBJ2-1 | TRBV7-9 | few | CASSRGGRVFGEQFF | TGTGCCAGCAGTAGGGGCGGGAGGGTTTTCGGTGAGCAGTTCTTC
- | TRBJ2-7 | TRBV30 | - | CAWGHNAYEQYF | TGTGCCTGGGGACATAACGCCTACGAGCAGTACTTC
- | TRBJ2-7 | TRBV4-1 | - | CASSQAWSSYEQYF | TGCGCCAGCAGCCAAGCCTGGTCCTCCTACGAGCAGTACTTC
- | TRBJ1-2 | TRBV2 | few | CASSAAGANYGYTF | TGTGCCAGCAGTGCGGCAGGGGCTAACTATGGCTACACCTTC